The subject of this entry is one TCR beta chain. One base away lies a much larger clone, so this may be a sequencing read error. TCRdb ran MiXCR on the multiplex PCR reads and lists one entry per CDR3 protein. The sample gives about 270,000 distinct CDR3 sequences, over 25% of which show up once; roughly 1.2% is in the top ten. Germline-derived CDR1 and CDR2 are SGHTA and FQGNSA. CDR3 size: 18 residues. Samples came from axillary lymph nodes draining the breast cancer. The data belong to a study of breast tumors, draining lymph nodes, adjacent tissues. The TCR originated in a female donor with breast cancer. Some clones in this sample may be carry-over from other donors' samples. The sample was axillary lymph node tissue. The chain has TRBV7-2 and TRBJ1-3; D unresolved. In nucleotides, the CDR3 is TGTGCCAGCAGCTTGGCCTTGGGAGGTGCTTTGCATGGAAACCCCATATATTTT. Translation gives CASSLALGGALHGNPIYF. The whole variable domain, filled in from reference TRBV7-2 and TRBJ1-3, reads GAGVSQSPSNKVTEKGKDVELRCDPISGHTALYWYRQSLGQGLEFLIYFQGNSAPDKSGLPSDRFSAERTGGSVSTLTIQRTQQEDSAVYLCASSLALGGALHGNPIYFGEGSWLTVV.